Following are 30 T cell receptor beta chains from one sample sequenced in a study of T cells expressing NK-cell markers. From its re-call of the 5' RACE reads, TCRdb lists each CDR3 protein once, without DNA. The table lists approximately 440,000 distinct CDR3 sequences. Material: blood T cells: a sorted CD56 or NKG2C T cell subset, CD4+ or CD8+ T cells, or bulk PBMC T cells (not recorded which). These receptors were collected from a woman aged 45-65 years in good health.

V and J are TRBV4-1 and TRBJ1-5; TCRdb reports TRBD1, a call that lacks DNA to check it against. This CDR3 has 15 amino acids. Germline CDR1 reads MGHRA; CDR2 reads YSYEKL. CDR3 in amino acids: CASSQTDRGHQPQHF.

This rearrangement joins TRBV12-3 or TRBV12-4 to TRBJ2-1; TCRdb reports TRBD1, a call that lacks DNA to check it against. This CDR3 is built from 16 residues. The CDR3 protein is CASRLWTGGSYNEQFF.

CDR3 in amino acids: CASSLQGAYEQYF. V gene TRBV27 combines with J gene TRBJ2-7; the TCRdb D gene call, TRBD1, has no DNA to confirm it. The CDR3 has 13 amino acids. The V gene's germline CDR1 is MNHEY and CDR2 SMNVEV (reference sequence).

This chain joins TRBV20-1 and TRBJ2-1; TCRdb's D call, TRBD1, is unchecked because there is no DNA. This CDR3 spans 16 amino acids. From germline, CDR1 is DFQATT and CDR2 SNEGSKA (reference sequence). The CDR3 loop reads CSARLQTILGANEQFF.

The genes are TRBV5-1 and TRBJ2-6. Germline CDR1 is SGHRS and CDR2 is YFSETQ. This CDR3 is built from 14 residues. The CDR3: CASSLDGSTNVLTF.

The chain joins TRBV5-1 to TRBJ1-2; TCRdb's D call, TRBD1, is unchecked because there is no DNA. Per the germline V gene, CDR1 is SGHRS and CDR2 is YFSETQ. This CDR3 comprises 12 residues. CDR3 in amino acids: CASSWQGAGYTF. Looking up the rest from reference TRBV5-1 and TRBJ1-2 gives the full variable domain: KAGVTQTPRYLIKTRGQQVTLSCSPISGHRSVSWYQQTPGQGLQFLFEYFSETQRNKGNFPGRFSGRQFSNSRSEMNVSTLELGDSALYLCASSWQGAGYTFGSGTRLTVV.

V and J are TRBV20-1 and TRBJ2-7; TCRdb's assignment of TRBD1 cannot be checked, as there is no DNA. The CDR3 runs to 15 residues. CDR1 is DFQATT and CDR2 is SNEGSKA in the germline V gene (reference sequence). The CDR3 spells CSASASGRSSYEQYF.

The V gene is TRBV7-2, the J gene TRBJ2-5; without DNA, the TCRdb call of TRBD1 cannot be checked. CDR3 length: 14 residues. The V gene's germline CDR1 is SGHTA and CDR2 FQGNSA. The CDR3 here is CASSPGQVQETQYF.

The CDR3 spells CASSRFDPASTDTQYF. The chain couples TRBV2 to TRBJ2-3. This CDR3 is 16 amino acids long. The V gene's germline CDR1 is SNHLY and CDR2 FYNNEI.

The chain is built from TRBV7-2 and TRBJ2-1; TCRdb lists TRBD2, though no DNA is available to test this call. CDR1 SGHTA and CDR2 FQGNSA come from the germline V gene. The CDR3 extends over 15 amino acids. This CDR3 is CASSLIAGGYNEQFF.

The chain has TRBV5-1 and TRBJ2-1; TCRdb selects TRBD2, and the lack of DNA leaves this call unchecked. Germline values: CDR1 SGHRS, CDR2 YFSETQ. The CDR3 contains 15 residues. The CDR3 region is CASSFLAGNNNEQFF.

The V and J genes are TRBV29-1 and TRBJ1-2; the D call from TCRdb, TRBD1, cannot be confirmed without DNA. The germline V gene has CDR1 SQVTM and CDR2 ANQGSEA. The CDR3 is 12 amino acids. This chain's CDR3 is CSGFGGNYGYTF. Combining the CDR3 with reference TRBV29-1 and TRBJ1-2 gives the whole variable domain SAVISQKPSRDICQRGTSLTIQCQVDSQVTMMFWYRQQPGQSLTLIATANQGSEATYESGFVIDKFPISRPNLTFSTLTVSNMSPEDSSIYLCSGFGGNYGYTFGSGTRLTVV.

The chain has TRBV7-2 and TRBJ2-5; with no DNA, the TCRdb D assignment of TRBD1 cannot be verified. Germline loops: CDR1 SGHTA, CDR2 FQGNSA. This CDR3 has 15 amino acids. The CDR3: CASSFSGGLQETQYF. Full variable domain (missing parts from reference TRBV7-2 and TRBJ2-5): GAGVSQSPSNKVTEKGKDVELRCDPISGHTALYWYRQSLGQGLEFLIYFQGNSAPDKSGLPSDRFSAERTGGSVSTLTIQRTQQEDSAVYLCASSFSGGLQETQYFGPGTRLLVL.

The CDR3 region is CASSYVLGGFGYTF. The V gene is TRBV3-1, the J gene TRBJ1-2. Germline-derived CDR1 and CDR2 are LGHDT and YNNKEL (reference sequence). CDR3 length: 14 residues. Combining the CDR3 with reference TRBV3-1 and TRBJ1-2 gives the whole variable domain DTAVSQTPKYLVTQMGNDKSIKCEQNLGHDTMYWYKQDSKKFLKIMFSYNNKELIINETVPNRFSPKSPDKAHLNLHINSLELGDSAVYFCASSYVLGGFGYTFGSGTRLTVV.

The rearrangement uses TRBV3-1 and TRBJ2-1. The CDR3 is made up of 14 amino acids. Germline V lookup: CDR1 LGHDT, CDR2 YNNKEL (reference sequence). The CDR3: CASSQNRNPTEQFF.

The chain links TRBV28 to TRBJ1-4; TCRdb selects TRBD1, and the lack of DNA leaves this call unchecked. This CDR3 spans 15 amino acids. From germline, CDR1 is MDHEN and CDR2 SYDVKM. The chain's CDR3 is CASTGPGTAYEKLFF.

The rearrangement joins TRBV5-6 to TRBJ2-7; TCRdb indicates TRBD1, and absent DNA this call remains unverified. The germline gives CDR1 SGHDT, CDR2 YYEEEE. This CDR3 comprises 14 residues. CDR3 sequence: CASSWGQWSYEQYF. Filled out from reference TRBV5-6 and TRBJ2-7, the complete variable domain reads DAGVTQSPTHLIKTRGQQVTLRCSPKSGHDTVSWYQQALGQGPQFIFQYYEEEERQRGNFPDRFSGHQFPNYSSELNVNALLLGDSALYLCASSWGQWSYEQYFGPGTRLTVT.

The chain couples TRBV12-3 or TRBV12-4 to TRBJ2-5; TCRdb proposes TRBD2, but this gene call is untestable without DNA. The CDR3 runs 16 residues. The CDR3 loop reads CASSLPLAGAPQTQYF.

V usage is TRBV12-3 or TRBV12-4 and J usage is TRBJ2-7; absent DNA, TCRdb's TRBD2 call cannot be checked. This CDR3 region has 15 residues. The CDR3 loop is CASSFSSGRLRGQYF.

The chain is built from TRBV7-8 and TRBJ2-1. There are 13 residues in the CDR3. Germline values: CDR1 SGHVS, CDR2 FQNEAQ. CDR3 sequence reads: CASSFSGKNEQFF.

CDR3: CSAEEALRSYNEQFF. V gene TRBV20-1 combines with J gene TRBJ2-1; without DNA, the TCRdb call of TRBD2 cannot be checked. Germline CDR1 DFQATT, CDR2 SNEGSKA (reference sequence). This CDR3 region has 15 residues.

The CDR3 sequence is CSASPGSIGYTF. This chain joins TRBV20-1 and TRBJ1-2; TCRdb proposes TRBD1, but this gene call is untestable without DNA. Germline assignment: CDR1 DFQATT and CDR2 SNEGSKA (reference sequence). The CDR3 has 12 amino acids.

The rearrangement joins TRBV19 to TRBJ2-1; the D call from TCRdb, TRBD2, cannot be confirmed without DNA. CDR1 and CDR2 from the germline V gene are LNHDA and SQIVND (reference sequence). This CDR3 is built from 17 residues. CDR3 protein: CASIQGLAGVGPNEQFF.

The chain combines TRBV12-3 or TRBV12-4 with TRBJ1-2; TCRdb returns TRBD1, unconfirmable since there is no DNA. The CDR3 covers 16 residues. CDR3 residues: CASSLFGRGGREGYTF.

CDR3: CASSQRSDEQFF. The genes are TRBV4-1 and TRBJ2-1. The germline V gene has CDR1 MGHRA and CDR2 YSYEKL. The length of the CDR3 is 12 residues.

The chain couples TRBV6-5 to TRBJ2-1. This CDR3 comprises 12 residues. CDR1 and CDR2 (germline): MNHEY, SVGAGI. The CDR3 is CASSYGKSEQFF.

CDR3 amino acids: CSASGTYTGELFF. V gene TRBV20-1 combines with J gene TRBJ2-2; TCRdb lists TRBD1, though no DNA is available to test this call. Germline V gives CDR1 DFQATT, CDR2 SNEGSKA (reference sequence). CDR3 length: 13 amino acids.

The chain recombines TRBV7-8 with TRBJ2-1; TCRdb gives TRBD1 as the D gene, but with no DNA this cannot be confirmed. Germline CDR1 reads SGHVS; CDR2 reads FQNEAQ. CDR3 length: 18 amino acids. The CDR3 here is CASSLNPSGTYRGNEQFF.

The CDR3 region is CASSGTDRIFNEQFF. This chain connects TRBV7-9 to TRBJ2-1; TCRdb's D call of TRBD1 is untestable without DNA. CDR1 is SEHNR and CDR2 is FQNEAQ in the germline V gene (reference sequence). The CDR3 extends over 15 amino acids.

The gene calls are TRBV5-1 and TRBJ1-6; TCRdb indicates TRBD1, and absent DNA this call remains unverified. This CDR3 region has 14 residues. The germline gives CDR1 SGHRS, CDR2 YFSETQ. The CDR3 sequence: CASSLVQGEPPLHF.